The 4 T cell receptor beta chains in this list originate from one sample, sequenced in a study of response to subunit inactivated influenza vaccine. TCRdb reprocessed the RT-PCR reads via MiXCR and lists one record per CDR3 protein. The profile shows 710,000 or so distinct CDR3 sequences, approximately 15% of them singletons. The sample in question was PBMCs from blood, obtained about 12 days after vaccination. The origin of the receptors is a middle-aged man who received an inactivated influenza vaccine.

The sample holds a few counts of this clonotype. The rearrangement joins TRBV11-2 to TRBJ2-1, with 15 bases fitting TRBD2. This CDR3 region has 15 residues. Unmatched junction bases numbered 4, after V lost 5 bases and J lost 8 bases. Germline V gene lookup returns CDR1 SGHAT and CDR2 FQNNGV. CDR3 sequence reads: CASSRGLAGGDEQFF. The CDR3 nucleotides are TGTGCCAGCAGCCGGGGACTAGCGGGGGGCGATGAGCAGTTCTTC.

In nucleotides, the CDR3 is TGTGCCACCAGCAGAGGTCTAGCGGGAGTGTCTGAGCAGTTCTTC. This sequence encodes CATSRGLAGVSEQFF. V gene TRBV15 combines with J gene TRBJ2-1; TRBD2 aligns across 10 bases. In germline, CDR1 is LNHNV, CDR2 YYDKDF (reference sequence). The CDR3 covers 15 residues. V shed 1 base and J 9 bases; nucleotides not matched to a gene: 6.

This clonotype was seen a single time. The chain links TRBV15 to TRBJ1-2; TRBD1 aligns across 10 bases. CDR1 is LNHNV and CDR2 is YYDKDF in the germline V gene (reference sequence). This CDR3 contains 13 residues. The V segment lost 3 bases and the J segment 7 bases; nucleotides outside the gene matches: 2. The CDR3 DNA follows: TGTGCCACCAGCAGGGACAGGGGGTTTGGCTACACCTTC. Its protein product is CATSRDRGFGYTF.

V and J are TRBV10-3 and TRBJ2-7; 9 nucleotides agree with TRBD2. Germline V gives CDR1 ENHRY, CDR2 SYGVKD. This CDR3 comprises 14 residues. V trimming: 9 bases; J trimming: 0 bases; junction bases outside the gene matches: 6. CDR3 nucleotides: TGTGCCATTGGGGAGCGGGAGGACTCCTACGAGCAGTACTTC. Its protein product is CAIGEREDSYEQYF.